The 4 T cell receptor beta chains presented below share a single source sample, sequenced in a study of breast tumors, draining lymph nodes, adjacent tissues. Breast cancer patients provided tissue from their axillary draining lymph nodes. TCRdb itself ran the multiplex PCR reads through MiXCR, one entry per CDR3 protein. The sample has about 200,000 distinct CDR3 sequences; roughly 31% are singletons. Specimen: axillary lymph node tissue. The source of these receptors is a female donor with breast cancer. Some clones in this sample may be carry-over from other donors' samples.

Remarks on this clonotype: One junction end disagrees with the germline gene, perhaps due to a read error. The chain is built from TRBV7-3 and TRBJ2-1; 9 nucleotides align to TRBD2. Germline loops: CDR1 SGHTA, CDR2 FQGTGA. This CDR3 has 16 residues. The CDR3 bases are TGTGCCTGGAGCACGGGACTAGCCATCTCCTACAATGAGCAGCTCTTC. Translation gives CAWSTGLAISYNEQLF.

Worth noting for this clonotype: A much bigger clone sits one base away, suggesting this may be a read error. V is TRBV6-2 or TRBV6-3 and J is TRBJ2-7, with a possible D match to TRBD1 (6 bases). V dropped 5 bases and J dropped 6 bases, with 17 bases sitting between them. Germline CDR1 is MNHEY and CDR2 is SVGEGT. CDR3 length equals 14 residues. CDR3 in DNA: TGTGCCAGCAGTCACTTGCTTCAGGGGTCCGAGCAGTACTTC. It specifies CASSHLLQGSEQYF.

A remark on this clonotype: A much larger clone differs by one base, so this may be a read error. CDR3 in amino acids: CASSRGYTGTGEPFF. The CDR3 nucleotides read TGTGCCAGCAGCCGGGGGTACACGGGGACCGGGGAGCCGTTTTTT. This chain uses TRBV5-8 with TRBJ2-2, with D perhaps matching TRBD2 (6 bases). Germline lookup yields CDR1 SGHTS and CDR2 YDEGEE. This CDR3 contains 15 residues.

This clonotype was detected only once. The chain uses TRBV29-1 and TRBJ2-5; TRBD1 matches 8 bases. Unmatched junction bases numbered 12, after V lost 4 bases and J lost 11 bases. The germline V gene encodes CDR1 SQVTM and CDR2 ANQGSEA. The CDR3 runs 13 residues. In nucleotides, the CDR3 is TGCAGCGTTGTGCAGGGGGCAACAGGTACGCAGTACTTC. Translating gives CSVVQGATGTQYF.